This paragraph covers one TCR beta chain sequence. The antigen it binds to is not known. There are no base qualities to consult, and no much larger clone falls within one base. This sample was included in a study of vaccination effects on CD4 cells after COVID-19 (dated by TCRdb to 2022 to 2024). Background on the whole study: Across the study, the median time from the second dose to post-vaccine sampling was 72 days (range 14 to 241). In the study, cultures from other donors were sequenced using the Oncomine TCR Beta short-read assay on an Illumina iSeq 100. The study compared SARS-CoV-2 spike-specific CD4+ TCR repertoires before and after mRNA vaccination in COVID-19 convalescent patients and infection-naive vaccine recipients. A total of some eleven COVID-19 convalescent patients and a few SARS-CoV-2-naive healthy vaccine recipients were included in the full study.

The germline V gene gives CDR1 as SGHRS and CDR2 as YFSETQ. Clipping removes 3 bases from V and 3 bases from J, with 10 as the unmatched junction base count. The CDR3 holds 16 amino acids from the cysteine to the phenylalanine. Just the 48-base CDR3 DNA is kept, in frame starting at base 1. The library came from the immunoSEQ multiplex PCR assay. DNA from the CD4+ T cells that had been cultured and isolated underwent TCR beta CDR3 sequencing. The source study handled its data this way. The analysis removed non-productive TCR sequences, trimmed reads to the CDR3 region, and retained only CDR3s that were 7 or more amino acids long. Antigen-specific clonotypes were identified with the MANAFEST web app by comparing expansion in peptide wells against reference cultures. Positive clones required FDR<0.05 expansion versus reference and all other wells, odds ratio above 5, and frequency above 0.1% in two replicate wells. A clonotype was defined as cross-reactive if the clonotype was significantly expanded both in SARS-CoV-2 spike wells and in at least one common cold coronavirus spike condition. Levenshtein distance calculated with the stringdist R package was used to assess CDR3 similarity, and unrooted trees were constructed with ape in R 3.6.1. TCRdb re-hosts the immuneACCESS table, in-frame sequences only. Its copies lack some clones; in the studies checked, an unresolved V gene accounts for under half of them, and the cause for the rest is not known. V, J and clone size are taken as reported in that table, and D and trimming were inferred from the DNA itself. The sample table records 30,000 to 40,000 clones; almost 85% of these occur just once. The biggest ten clones account for 1.5% to 2.5% of the sample.

Overall study results and their limits: Among healthy vaccine recipients, nearly all vaccine-induced clones were SARS-CoV-2 mono-reactive, and only 1 of 255 was cross-reactive with common cold coronaviruses. Only a small number of convalescent patients were included, and no early post-infection timepoints were available, which limited the study. Clones induced by infection and clones induced by vaccination both contracted markedly at late timepoints after vaccination, which fits with T cell responses waning over time.

In the ViraFEST assay, PBMC were stimulated with viral peptide pools, and antigen-specific CD4+ T cell clonotypes were then identified by expansion using TCR sequencing. After about 10 days of culture, CD4+ T cells were isolated with the EasySep CD4+ T cell isolation kit. Each participant got two doses of an mRNA SARS-CoV-2 vaccine, either BNT162b2 or mRNA-1273. Negative nucleocapsid antibody results before and after vaccination confirmed that the healthy vaccine recipients had no prior SARS-CoV-2 infection. Approximately 2 million PBMC per well were cultured with around 10 ug/ml peptides in IMDM containing approximately 4.5% human AB serum, approximately 10 IU/ml IL-2 and gentamicin. On days 3 and 7, half of the culture medium was replaced with fresh IL-2-containing medium. Unless otherwise noted, each peptide stimulation condition was cultured in triplicate wells. PBMC were separated from whole blood using Ficoll-Paque Plus gradient centrifugation and were then either cryopreserved at -140C or used fresh. The overlapping peptide pools covered the spike proteins of SARS-CoV-2 and of the common cold coronaviruses HCoV-NL63, HCoV-OC43 and HCoV-229E. Genomic DNA was extracted from cultured CD4+ T cells with the QIAamp micro DNA kit.

The chain links TRBV5-1 with TRBJ2-5; 8 central nucleotides agree with TRBD2. The clonotype comes from a human donor who received a COVID-19 vaccine. Some clones in this sample may be carry-over from other donors' samples. Material: CD4+ T cells from PBMCs cultured with HCoV-NL63 spike peptides, obtained after COVID-19 vaccination. This sample's cell subset or site label indicates: HCoV-NL63 spike overlapping peptide pool stimulation. The DNA is as follows: TGCGCCAGCAGCTGGCCCCCGGGCGGGGGGAAAGAGACCCAGTACTTC. Its amino acids are CASSWPPGGGKETQYF.